This T cell receptor beta chain emerged from a study of human T cells and chemical hapten exposure. Study-wide findings and caveats: Donors were affected by alopecia, so their immune reaction might vary from that of healthy individuals.

TCRdb used MiXCR to reprocess the RACE reads, holding one entry per CDR3 protein. The sample lists 180,000 or so distinct CDR3 sequences, roughly 14% seen once, with less than 2% in the top ten. Stated time point: patch test 1, 2 weeks after DPC sensitization. Indicated treatment: therapeutic diphenylcyclopropenone sensitization with weekly scalp DPC. CDR3 length: 14 residues. In germline, CDR1 is SGHVS, CDR2 FQNEAQ. Trimming stripped 7 bases from V and 3 bases from J, with 13 bases between. To note about this clonotype: Its antigen is not identified.

The source was whole blood, collected in connection with sensitization to the hapten diphenylcyclopropenone (DPC). This receptor was obtained from a woman aged 30 to 39 with alopecia areata. Some clones in this sample may be carry-over from other donors' samples. The gene calls are TRBV7-8 and TRBJ1-5; D possibly corresponds to TRBD1 (5 bases). The CDR3 nucleotides read TGTGCCAGCAAAGGGGCGCAGTCCAATCAGCCCCAGCATTTT. This codes for CASKGAQSNQPQHF.